Presented here are 31 T cell receptor beta chains from one specimen sequenced in a study of blood T cell repertoires in COVID-19. The table came from immunoSEQ multiplex PCR; TCRdb's copy has only in-frame clones and leaves some out. The sample shows over 200,000 clones, 80% to 90% of them seen only once. Source material: PBMCs or T cells enriched from blood (not recorded which). All receptors derive from a woman in her 30s who had been exposed to COVID-19.

V is TRBV7-8 and J is TRBJ1-1, with D unresolved. V was clipped by 5 bases and J by 0 bases, with 10 bases between them. Per germline, CDR1 SGHVS and CDR2 FQNEAQ. CDR3 length: 14 residues. The CDR3 sequence: CASSARLMNTEAFF. CDR3 nucleotides: TGTGCCAGCAGCGCGCGCTTAATGAACACTGAAGCTTTCTTT.

The genes are TRBV2 and TRBJ2-3; D is ambiguous. The CDR3 loop spans 16 amino acids. Germline V lookup: CDR1 SNHLY, CDR2 FYNNEI. V was clipped by 4 bases and J by 2 bases, with 16 bases between them. The CDR3 coding sequence is TGTGCCAGCAGTGGTGGCAGGCGCCGGTCCACAGATACGCAGTATTTT. Its protein is CASSGGRRRSTDTQYF. Full variable domain (rest looked up from reference TRBV2 and TRBJ2-3): EPEVTQTPSHQVTQMGQEVILRCVPISNHLYFYWYRQILGQKVEFLVSFYNNEISEKSEIFDDQFSVERPDGSNFTLKIRSTKLEDSAMYFCASSGGRRRSTDTQYFGPGTRLTVL.

J is TRBJ2-7 and V is TRBV6-1; 8 positions agree with TRBD1. The CDR3 sequence is 15 residues long. Germline values: CDR1 MNHNS, CDR2 SASEGT. The V gene end was trimmed by 3 bases and the J gene end by 6 bases; junction bases not matched to a gene: 10. CDR3: CASSDGTPGGLEQYF. The DNA of the CDR3 is TGTGCCAGCAGTGATGGGACCCCAGGGGGCCTCGAGCAGTACTTC.

The chain links TRBV28 to TRBJ2-7, with 8 bases fitting TRBD1. V gave up 7 bases and J gave up 6 bases; unmatched junction bases: 14. The CDR3 length is 15 residues. Germline V gene data show CDR1 as MDHEN and CDR2 as SYDVKM. DNA of the CDR3: TGTGCCAGCACCAATCCGGGACAGGTGAATCGCGAGCAGTACTTC. Protein sequence: CASTNPGQVNREQYF.

Concerning this clone itself: Additional DNA sequences in this sample encode the identical CDR3. The chain joins TRBV5-1 to TRBJ2-1; TRBD1 agrees at 11 bases. The CDR3 contains 14 residues. Per the germline V gene, CDR1 is SGHRS and CDR2 is YFSETQ. J was trimmed by 7 bases and V by 3 bases; bases with no gene match: 3. CDR3 protein: CASSYGTGGNEQFF. The CDR3 coding sequence is TGCGCCAGCAGCTACGGGACAGGGGGTAATGAGCAGTTCTTC.

This clone was seen just once. This sample also contains other DNA sequences that code for the same CDR3. The chain couples TRBV27 to TRBJ1-2, with D unresolved. V lost 3 bases and J lost 4, with 9 bases in between. The CDR3 covers 13 residues. Per the germline V gene, CDR1 is MNHEY and CDR2 is SMNVEV (reference sequence). The CDR3 sequence is CASSFGGLYGYTF. DNA of the CDR3: TGTGCCAGCAGTTTCGGAGGGCTCTATGGCTACACCTTC.

The chain couples TRBV6-6 to TRBJ1-5, with a possible D match to TRBD1 (5 bases). The V and J ends lost 5 bases and 6 bases respectively, with 14 bases between them. Germline CDR1 and CDR2: MNHNY and SVGAGI (reference sequence). The CDR3 runs to 14 residues. The CDR3 DNA reads TGTGCCAGCAGTGGACAAGAGGAGGGTCAGCCCCAGCATTTT. Its translation is CASSGQEEGQPQHF.

This rearrangement joins TRBV24-1 to TRBJ2-3; 8 nucleotides match TRBD1. Germline lookup yields CDR1 KGHDR and CDR2 SFDVKD. The CDR3 loop spans 15 amino acids. V lost 9 bases to trimming and J lost 5 bases; unmatched junction nucleotides: 12. Here the CDR3 DNA reads TGTGCCACCGGAAGTGACAGGGGAGAAGGAGATACGCAGTATTTT. It codes for CATGSDRGEGDTQYF.

The genes are TRBV6-2 or TRBV6-3 and TRBJ1-6, with 7 bases identical to TRBD1. J lost 4 bases, V lost 2 bases, and 11 bases had no gene match. This CDR3 region has 18 residues. The germline V gene encodes CDR1 MNHEY and CDR2 SVGEGT. The CDR3 region is CASSYPGQSFDYNSPLHF. CDR3 sequence (DNA): TGTGCCAGCAGTTACCCGGGACAGAGTTTCGATTATAATTCACCCCTCCACTTT.

This clone was counted a few times. V is TRBV7-8 and J is TRBJ1-5; the match to TRBD1 covers 9 bases. Germline CDR1 SGHVS, CDR2 FQNEAQ. V lost 0 bases to trimming and J lost 6 bases; unmatched junction nucleotides: 3. CDR3 length: 15 amino acids. For the CDR3, the DNA is TGTGCCAGCAGCTTAGCCGGGACAGGGATTCAGCCCCAGCATTTT. This encodes CASSLAGTGIQPQHF.

V usage is TRBV7-2 and J usage is TRBJ2-1, with TRBD1 as a possible D gene (7 bases). Germline-derived CDR1 and CDR2 are SGHTA and FQGNSA. V was cut by 1 base and J by 5 bases, with 15 bases left in between. This CDR3 has 16 residues. CDR3: CASSLVAQGGNNEQFF. CDR3 in DNA: TGTGCCAGCAGCTTAGTGGCTCAGGGGGGCAACAATGAGCAGTTCTTC.

The sample holds one count of this clone. The gene calls are TRBV5-4 and TRBJ2-3, with 7 nucleotides matching TRBD2. The CDR3 is 17 residues long. The V segment lost 1 base and the J segment 6 bases; nucleotides outside the gene matches: 14. Looked up from germline, CDR1 is SGHNT and CDR2 is YYREEE (reference sequence). CDR3 residues: CASSLWWGGGSTDTQYF. The CDR3 DNA reads TGTGCCAGCAGCTTGTGGTGGGGCGGGGGTTCTACCGATACGCAGTATTTT. Full variable domain (remainder filled in from reference TRBV5-4 and TRBJ2-3): ETGVTQSPTHLIKTRGQQVTLRCSSQSGHNTVSWYQQALGQGPQFIFQYYREEENGRGNFPPRFSGLQFPNYSSELNVNALELDDSALYLCASSLWWGGGSTDTQYFGPGTRLTVL.

In regard to this clone: The junction departs from the called germline gene at one end, perhaps through a read error. The chain carries TRBV15 and TRBJ1-4, with 8 bases fitting TRBD1. The CDR3 extends over 12 amino acids. Germline values: CDR1 LNHNV, CDR2 YYDKDF (reference sequence). The CDR3 DNA reads as TGTGCCACCAGCAGAGCGACAGGGGAGGAGCTTTTT. Encoded protein: CATSRATGEELF.

The chain links TRBV5-1 to TRBJ1-6; D unresolved. Between the trimmed V and J ends, which lost 0 bases and 9 bases, there was a span of 10 bases. The CDR3 is 14 residues long. Germline V lookup: CDR1 SGHRS, CDR2 YFSETQ. CDR3 loop: CASSLGGSGSPLHF. DNA of the CDR3: TGCGCCAGCAGCTTGGGAGGGTCCGGTTCACCCCTCCACTTT.

This clone was picked up one time. The CDR3 DNA sequence: TGTGCCAGCACTCCATACATGAACACTGAAGCTTTCTTT. It codes for CASTPYMNTEAFF. The rearrangement uses TRBV6-6 and TRBJ1-1; D gene uncertain. The V and J ends lost 7 bases and 0 bases respectively, with 9 bases between them. There are 13 residues in the CDR3. CDR1 is MNHNY and CDR2 is SVGAGI in the germline V gene (reference sequence).

The rearrangement uses TRBV9 and TRBJ2-2; 12 positions match TRBD1. This CDR3 spans 19 amino acids. CDR1 SGDLS and CDR2 YYNGEE come from the germline V gene. V lost 0 bases to trimming and J lost 3 bases; unmatched junction nucleotides: 9. The CDR3 spells CASSVDSGQGALDTGELFF. In nucleotides, the CDR3 is TGTGCCAGCAGCGTAGATTCGGGACAGGGGGCGCTCGACACCGGGGAGCTGTTTTTT. Full variable domain (missing parts from reference TRBV9 and TRBJ2-2): DSGVTQTPKHLITATGQRVTLRCSPRSGDLSVYWYQQSLDQGLQFLIQYYNGEERAKGNILERFSAQQFPDLHSELNLSSLELGDSALYFCASSVDSGQGALDTGELFFGEGSRLTVL.

The V call is TRBV15, the J call TRBJ1-1; tentatively, D is TRBD1 (5 bases). The CDR3 contains 13 residues. V lost 3 bases to trimming and J lost 1 base, with 6 bases between them. Germline V gene sequence: CDR1 LNHNV, CDR2 YYDKDF (reference sequence). The CDR3 region is CATSRDKNTEAFF. The CDR3 DNA reads TGTGCCACCAGCAGGGACAAGAACACTGAAGCTTTCTTT.

The chain recombines TRBV7-9 with TRBJ2-2, with 8 bases aligning to TRBD1. The CDR3 is made up of 14 amino acids. J gave up 5 bases and V 8 bases, and 7 bases lay outside the gene matches. Germline assignment: CDR1 SEHNR and CDR2 FQNEAQ (reference sequence). CDR3 coding DNA: TGTGCCAGCCGGACAGGGATCGGGACCGGGGAGCTGTTTTTT. It codes for CASRTGIGTGELFF.

CDR3 amino acids: CASSPKVLTYEQYF. The DNA for the CDR3 is TGTGCCAGCAGCCCAAAAGTCCTAACCTACGAGCAGTACTTC. The chain employs TRBV7-2 and TRBJ2-7, with no clear D. Germline values: CDR1 SGHTA, CDR2 FQGNSA. The CDR3 extends over 14 amino acids. V lost 5 bases and J lost 2, with 13 bases in between.

The chain has TRBV2 and TRBJ1-1; D gene ambiguous. Germline CDR1 SNHLY, CDR2 FYNNEI. The CDR3 runs to 11 residues. V was shortened by 5 bases and J by 3 bases, with 4 bases between the two germline ends. CDR3 region: CASSQDTEAFF. Written as DNA, the CDR3 is TGTGCCAGCAGTCAGGACACTGAAGCTTTCTTT.

This chain links TRBV12-3 or TRBV12-4 with TRBJ2-7, with TRBD1 identical over 9 bases. Trimming took 6 bases from V and 5 from J; bases not matched to a gene: 2. CDR3 size: 12 residues. The DNA of the CDR3 is TGTGCCAGCAGCCGACAGGGGGACGAGCAGTACTTC. Its translation: CASSRQGDEQYF.

The V call is TRBV19, the J call TRBJ2-7, with TRBD1 matching over 8 bases. The CDR3 is 16 amino acids. CDR1 and CDR2 (germline): LNHDA, SQIVND (reference sequence). V gave up 1 base and J gave up 2 bases; unmatched junction bases: 7. The CDR3 here is CASSIGQGLGTYEQYF. CDR3 sequence (DNA): TGTGCCAGTAGTATAGGACAGGGGTTAGGCACCTACGAGCAGTACTTC.

This chain joins TRBV6-2 or TRBV6-3 and TRBJ1-3; D is possibly TRBD1 (5 bases). The germline V gene encodes CDR1 MNHEY and CDR2 SVGEGT. This CDR3 spans 18 amino acids. Trimming pared 1 base from V and 0 bases from J, leaving 16 bases between. This CDR3 reads CASSYFLTALGSGNTIYF. CDR3 nucleotides: TGTGCCAGCAGTTACTTCCTGACAGCTTTGGGCTCTGGAAACACCATATATTTT.

This sequence joins TRBV2 and TRBJ1-1; tentative D call: TRBD1 (5 bases). From germline, CDR1 is SNHLY and CDR2 FYNNEI. Trimming shortened V by 0 bases and J by 0 bases, and 14 bases separated the two germline ends. The CDR3 totals 17 residues. CDR3 in DNA: TGTGCCAGCAGTGAAGCGCTGGGGCTGGGCGTGAACACTGAAGCTTTCTTT. Translated: CASSEALGLGVNTEAFF.

The chain is built from TRBV24-1 and TRBJ2-6; D remains unclear. Germline loops: CDR1 KGHDR, CDR2 SFDVKD. The CDR3 covers 15 residues. V was cut by 3 bases and J by 1 base, with 6 bases left in between. The CDR3 bases are TGTGCCACCAGTGATCCTCGGTCTGGGGCCAACGTCCTGACTTTC. Its protein is CATSDPRSGANVLTF.

The CDR3 DNA reads TGTGCCATCAGTGACGGGGGACAGGGTGATAATGAGCAGTTCTTC. Protein product: CAISDGGQGDNEQFF. The chain links TRBV10-3 to TRBJ2-1; TRBD1 aligns across 9 bases. The CDR3 has 15 amino acids. Losses at the gene ends were 3 bases for V and 7 bases for J; bases not matched to a gene: 7. Germline V gene sequence: CDR1 ENHRY, CDR2 SYGVKD.

This clone was seen a single time. V gene TRBV27 combines with J gene TRBJ1-6; no firm D call. The V end was cut by 6 bases, the J end by 0 bases, with 21 bases between. The CDR3 consists of 19 residues. The germline CDR1 and CDR2 sequences are MNHEY and SMNVEV (reference sequence). CDR3 residues: CASSPSPVYASSYNSPLHF. CDR3 nucleotides: TGTGCCAGCAGCCCATCCCCCGTGTACGCGAGCTCCTATAATTCACCCCTCCACTTT.

The CDR3 nucleotides are TGTGCCAGCAGCTTAGGTGGCAACTACGAGCAGTACTTC. Translated, it gives CASSLGGNYEQYF. The rearrangement links TRBV7-9 to TRBJ2-7; D remains ambiguous. Trimming removed 1 base at V and 3 bases at J, with 7 bases between. This CDR3 is built from 13 residues. Germline V CDR1 and CDR2: SEHNR, FQNEAQ (reference sequence).

V usage is TRBV7-2 and J usage is TRBJ1-4; TRBD1 might be the D (6 bases). Germline V CDR1 and CDR2: SGHTA, FQGNSA. Trimming took 1 base from V and 3 from J, leaving 9 bases between them. The CDR3 consists of 15 residues. CDR3 loop: CASSLVGTPNEKLFF. Here the CDR3 DNA reads TGTGCCAGCAGCTTAGTTGGGACACCTAATGAAAAACTGTTTTTT.

J is TRBJ2-1 and V is TRBV10-1; 7 bases are shared with TRBD2. The CDR3 covers 13 residues. The junction had 5 bases not matched to a gene; V was cut back by 3 bases and J by 9 bases. CDR1 is WNHNN and CDR2 is SYGVQD in the germline V gene (reference sequence). Written as DNA, the CDR3 is TGCGCCAGCAGTGAATCAGGGAGGGGTGAGCAGTTCTTC. It is translated as CASSESGRGEQFF.

The chain joins TRBV5-6 to TRBJ1-1; D not certain. The CDR3 has 14 residues. Germline CDR1 and CDR2: SGHDT and YYEEEE. V lost 0 bases to trimming and J lost 2 bases, with 8 bases between them. CDR3 DNA: TGTGCCAGCAGCTTGGGACGGAGAAACACTGAAGCTTTCTTT. Residues: CASSLGRRNTEAFF.